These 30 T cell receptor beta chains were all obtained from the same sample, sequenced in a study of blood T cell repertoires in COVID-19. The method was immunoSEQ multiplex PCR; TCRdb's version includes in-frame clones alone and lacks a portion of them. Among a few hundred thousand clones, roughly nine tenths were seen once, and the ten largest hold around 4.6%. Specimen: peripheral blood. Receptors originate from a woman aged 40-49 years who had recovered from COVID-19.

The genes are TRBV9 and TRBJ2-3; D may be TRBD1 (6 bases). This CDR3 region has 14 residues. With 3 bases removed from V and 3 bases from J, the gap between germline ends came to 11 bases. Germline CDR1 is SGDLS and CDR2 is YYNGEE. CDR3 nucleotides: TGTGCCAGCAGCGACCCAACAGGGACAGATACGCAGTATTTT. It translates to CASSDPTGTDTQYF.

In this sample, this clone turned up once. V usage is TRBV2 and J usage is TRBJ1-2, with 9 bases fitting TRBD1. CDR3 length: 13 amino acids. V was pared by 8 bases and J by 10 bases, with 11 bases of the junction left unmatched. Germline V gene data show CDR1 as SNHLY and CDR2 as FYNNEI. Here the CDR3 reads CASSHGTGNDYTF. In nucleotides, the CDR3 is TGTGCCAGCTCCCATGGGACAGGGAATGACTACACCTTC.

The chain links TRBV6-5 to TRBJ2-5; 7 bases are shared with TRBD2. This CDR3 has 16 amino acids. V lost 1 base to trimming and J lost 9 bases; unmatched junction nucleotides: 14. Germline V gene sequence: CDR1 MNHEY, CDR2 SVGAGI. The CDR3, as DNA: TGTGCCAGCAGTTACTTCTCGGGGGGAGGGGAAGGGTCCCAGTACTTC. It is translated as CASSYFSGGGEGSQYF.

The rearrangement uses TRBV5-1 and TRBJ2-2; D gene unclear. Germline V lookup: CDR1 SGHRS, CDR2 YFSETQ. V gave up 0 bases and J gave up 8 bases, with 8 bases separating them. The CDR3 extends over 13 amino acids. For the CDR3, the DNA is TGCGCCAGCAGCTTGGACACCGAAGGGGAGCTGTTTTTT. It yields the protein CASSLDTEGELFF.

The CDR3 DNA reads TGTGCCTGGGGTAGACTAGCGGGGGAGAGAGACATTCAGTACTTC. Amino acid sequence: CAWGRLAGERDIQYF. This sequence joins TRBV30 and TRBJ2-4; 12 bases are shared with TRBD2. Germline V lookup: CDR1 GTSNPN, CDR2 SVGIG (reference sequence). The V segment lost 5 bases and the J segment 8 bases; nucleotides outside the gene matches: 10. The CDR3 runs to 15 residues.

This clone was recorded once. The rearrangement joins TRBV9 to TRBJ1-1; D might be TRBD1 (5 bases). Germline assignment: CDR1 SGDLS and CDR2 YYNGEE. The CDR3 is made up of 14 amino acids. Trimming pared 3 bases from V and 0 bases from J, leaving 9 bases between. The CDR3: CASSADTLNTEAFF. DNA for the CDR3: TGTGCCAGCAGCGCGGACACCTTGAACACTGAAGCTTTCTTT.

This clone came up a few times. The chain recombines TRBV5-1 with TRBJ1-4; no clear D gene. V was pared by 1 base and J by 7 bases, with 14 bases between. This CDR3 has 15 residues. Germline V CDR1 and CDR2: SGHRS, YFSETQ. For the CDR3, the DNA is TGCGCCAGCAGCTTGTGGGGAGAGTTTTCTGAAAAACTGTTTTTT. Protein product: CASSLWGEFSEKLFF. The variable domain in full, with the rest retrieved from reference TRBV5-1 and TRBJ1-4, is KAGVTQTPRYLIKTRGQQVTLSCSPISGHRSVSWYQQTPGQGLQFLFEYFSETQRNKGNFPGRFSGRQFSNSRSEMNVSTLELGDSALYLCASSLWGEFSEKLFFGSGTQLSVL.

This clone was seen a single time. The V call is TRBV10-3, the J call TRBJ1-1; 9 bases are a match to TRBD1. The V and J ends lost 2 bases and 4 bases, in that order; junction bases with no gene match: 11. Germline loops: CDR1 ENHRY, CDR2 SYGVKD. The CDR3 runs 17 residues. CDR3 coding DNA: TGTGCCATCAGTGAGGGGACAGGGCAGCTTAGGCGCACTGAAGCTTTCTTT. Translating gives CAISEGTGQLRRTEAFF.

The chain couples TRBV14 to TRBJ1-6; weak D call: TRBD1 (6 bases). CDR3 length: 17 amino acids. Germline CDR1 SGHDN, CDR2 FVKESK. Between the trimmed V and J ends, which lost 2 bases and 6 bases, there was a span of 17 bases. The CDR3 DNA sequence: TGTGCCAGCAGCCAATATCAGGGGTGGGAGATTAATTCACCCCTCCACTTT. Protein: CASSQYQGWEINSPLHF.

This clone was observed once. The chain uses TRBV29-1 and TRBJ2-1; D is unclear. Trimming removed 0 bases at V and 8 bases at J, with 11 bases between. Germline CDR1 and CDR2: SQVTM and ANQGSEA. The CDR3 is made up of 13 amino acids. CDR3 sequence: CSVEDLASDEQFF. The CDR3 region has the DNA TGCAGCGTTGAAGATCTGGCCTCTGATGAGCAGTTCTTC.

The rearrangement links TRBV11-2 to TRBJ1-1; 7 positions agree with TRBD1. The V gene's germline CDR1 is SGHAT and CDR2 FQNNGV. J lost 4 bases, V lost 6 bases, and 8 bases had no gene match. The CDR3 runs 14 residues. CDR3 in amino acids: CASSEDRLSTEAFF. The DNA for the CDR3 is TGTGCCAGCAGTGAGGACAGGTTGAGCACTGAAGCTTTCTTT. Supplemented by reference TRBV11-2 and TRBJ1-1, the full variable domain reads EAGVAQSPRYKIIEKRQSVAFWCNPISGHATLYWYQQILGQGPKLLIQFQNNGVVDDSQLPKDRFSAERLKGVDSTLKIQPAKLEDSAVYLCASSEDRLSTEAFFGQGTRLTVV.

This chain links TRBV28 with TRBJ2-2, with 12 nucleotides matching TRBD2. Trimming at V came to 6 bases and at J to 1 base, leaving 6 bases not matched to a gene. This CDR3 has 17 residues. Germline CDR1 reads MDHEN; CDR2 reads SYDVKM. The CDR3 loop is CASRGGTSGLNTGELFF. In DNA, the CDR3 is TGTGCCAGCAGGGGAGGGACTAGCGGGCTGAACACCGGGGAGCTGTTTTTT.

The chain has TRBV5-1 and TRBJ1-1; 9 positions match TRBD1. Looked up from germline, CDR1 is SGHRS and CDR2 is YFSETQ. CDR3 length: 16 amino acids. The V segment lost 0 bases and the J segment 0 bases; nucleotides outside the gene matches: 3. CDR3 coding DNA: TGCGCCAGCAGCTTGGGAAGGGACAGGGTGAACACTGAAGCTTTCTTT. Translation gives CASSLGRDRVNTEAFF.

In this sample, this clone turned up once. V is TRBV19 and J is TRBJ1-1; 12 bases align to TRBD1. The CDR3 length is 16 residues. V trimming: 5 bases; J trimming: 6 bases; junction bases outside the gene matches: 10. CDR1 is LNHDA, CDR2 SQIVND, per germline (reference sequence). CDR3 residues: CASSSRDRGLGPEAFF. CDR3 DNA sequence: TGTGCCAGTAGTTCCCGGGACAGGGGGCTCGGACCTGAAGCTTTCTTT.

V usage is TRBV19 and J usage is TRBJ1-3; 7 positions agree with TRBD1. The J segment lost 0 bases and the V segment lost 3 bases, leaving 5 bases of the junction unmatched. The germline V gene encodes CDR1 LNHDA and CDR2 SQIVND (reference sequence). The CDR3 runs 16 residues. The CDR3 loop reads CASSMGTVSSGNTIYF. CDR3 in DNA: TGTGCCAGTAGTATGGGGACAGTTAGCTCTGGAAACACCATATATTTT.

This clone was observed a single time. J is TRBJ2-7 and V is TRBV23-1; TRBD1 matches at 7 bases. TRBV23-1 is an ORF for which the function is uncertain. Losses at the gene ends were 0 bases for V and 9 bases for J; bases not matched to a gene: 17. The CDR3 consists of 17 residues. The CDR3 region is CASSQSREGGTPLGQYV. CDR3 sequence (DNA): TGCGCCAGCAGTCAATCCCGCGAAGGGGGCACCCCCCTGGGGCAGTACGTC.

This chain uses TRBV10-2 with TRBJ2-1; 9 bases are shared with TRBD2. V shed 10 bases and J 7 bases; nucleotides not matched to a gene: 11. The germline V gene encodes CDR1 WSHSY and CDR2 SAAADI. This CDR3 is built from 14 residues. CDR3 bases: TGCGCCACCAGCGTTAGCGGGAGTCGGAATGAGCAGTTCTTC. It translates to CATSVSGSRNEQFF.

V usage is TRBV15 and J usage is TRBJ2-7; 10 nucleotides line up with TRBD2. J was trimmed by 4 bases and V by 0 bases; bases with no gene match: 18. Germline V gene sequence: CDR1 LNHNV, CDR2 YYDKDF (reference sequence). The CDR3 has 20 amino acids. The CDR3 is CATSRDQASGSTRNKYEQYF. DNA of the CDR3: TGTGCCACCAGCAGAGATCAGGCTAGCGGGAGCACACGCAACAAATACGAGCAGTACTTC.

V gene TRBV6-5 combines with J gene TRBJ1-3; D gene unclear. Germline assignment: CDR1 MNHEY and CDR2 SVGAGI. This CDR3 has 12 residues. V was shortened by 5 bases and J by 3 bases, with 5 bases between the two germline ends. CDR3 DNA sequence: TGTGCCAGCAGTCAGAATGGAAACACCATATATTTT. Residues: CASSQNGNTIYF.

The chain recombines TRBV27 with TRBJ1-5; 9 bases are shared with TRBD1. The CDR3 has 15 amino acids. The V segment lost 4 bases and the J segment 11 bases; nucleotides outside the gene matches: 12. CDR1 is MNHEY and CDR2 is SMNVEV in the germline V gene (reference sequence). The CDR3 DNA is TGTGCCAGCAGTTCATTGGGACAGGGAATAGTGACCCAGCATTTT. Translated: CASSSLGQGIVTQHF.

The CDR3 DNA reads TGCAGCGTTGAAGACCCCGGGTACCGCGGAACCTACGAGCAGTACTTC. It is translated as CSVEDPGYRGTYEQYF. This sequence joins TRBV29-1 and TRBJ2-7; the D is unclear. V was trimmed by 0 bases and J by 2 bases, leaving 17 bases between them. Germline V gives CDR1 SQVTM, CDR2 ANQGSEA. The CDR3 is 16 residues long.

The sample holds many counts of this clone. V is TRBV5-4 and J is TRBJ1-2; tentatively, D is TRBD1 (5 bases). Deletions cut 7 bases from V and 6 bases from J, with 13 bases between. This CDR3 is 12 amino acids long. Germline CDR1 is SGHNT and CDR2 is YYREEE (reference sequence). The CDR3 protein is CASEKGGDGYTF. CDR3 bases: TGTGCCAGCGAAAAGGGAGGGGATGGCTACACCTTC.

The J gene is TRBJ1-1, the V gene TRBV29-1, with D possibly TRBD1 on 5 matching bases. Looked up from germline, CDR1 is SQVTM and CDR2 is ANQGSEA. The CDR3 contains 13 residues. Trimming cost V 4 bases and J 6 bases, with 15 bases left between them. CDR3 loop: CSVVGRANPEAFF. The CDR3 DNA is TGCAGCGTTGTGGGCAGGGCAAACCCTGAAGCTTTCTTT.

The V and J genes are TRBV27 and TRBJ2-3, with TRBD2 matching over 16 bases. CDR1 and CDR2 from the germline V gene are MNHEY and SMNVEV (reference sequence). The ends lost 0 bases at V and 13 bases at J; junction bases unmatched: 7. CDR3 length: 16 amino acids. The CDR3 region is CASSLSPGTSGRAEYF. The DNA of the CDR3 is TGTGCCAGCAGTTTATCCCCCGGGACTAGCGGGAGGGCGGAGTATTTT.

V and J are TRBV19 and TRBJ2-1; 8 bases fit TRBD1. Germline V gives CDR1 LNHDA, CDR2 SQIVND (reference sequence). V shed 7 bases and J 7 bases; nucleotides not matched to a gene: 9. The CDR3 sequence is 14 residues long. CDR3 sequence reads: CASTLDRVRNEQFF. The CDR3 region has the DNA TGTGCCAGTACCCTGGACAGGGTAAGGAATGAGCAGTTCTTC.

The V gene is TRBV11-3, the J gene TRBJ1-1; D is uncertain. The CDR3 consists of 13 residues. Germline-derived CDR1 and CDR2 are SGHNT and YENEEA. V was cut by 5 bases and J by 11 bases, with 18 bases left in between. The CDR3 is CASSATELVDAFF. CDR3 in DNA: TGTGCCAGCAGCGCAACGGAACTAGTTGACGCTTTCTTT. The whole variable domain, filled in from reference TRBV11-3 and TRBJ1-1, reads EAGVVQSPRYKIIEKKQPVAFWCNPISGHNTLYWYLQNLGQGPELLIRYENEEAVDDSQLPKDRFSAERLKGVDSTLKIQPAELGDSAVYLCASSATELVDAFFGQGTRLTVV.

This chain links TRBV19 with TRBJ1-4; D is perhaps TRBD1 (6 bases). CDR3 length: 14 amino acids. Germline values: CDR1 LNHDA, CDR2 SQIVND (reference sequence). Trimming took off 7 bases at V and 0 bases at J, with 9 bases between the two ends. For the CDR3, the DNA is TGTGCCAGTACAAACAGGGCAACTAATGAAAAACTGTTTTTT. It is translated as CASTNRATNEKLFF.

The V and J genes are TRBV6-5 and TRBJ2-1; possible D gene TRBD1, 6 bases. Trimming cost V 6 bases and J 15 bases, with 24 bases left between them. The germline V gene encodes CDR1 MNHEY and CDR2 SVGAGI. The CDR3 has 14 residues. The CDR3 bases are TGTGCCAGCAGCCCCCTGTCCCCCGGGACAAAGATGTTCTTC. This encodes CASSPLSPGTKMFF.

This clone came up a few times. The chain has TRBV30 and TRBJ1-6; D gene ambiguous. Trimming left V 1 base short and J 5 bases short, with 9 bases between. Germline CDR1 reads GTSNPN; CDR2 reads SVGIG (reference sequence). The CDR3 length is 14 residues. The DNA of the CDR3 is TGTGCCTGGAGTGGGTCAGGTGATAATTCACCCCTCCACTTT. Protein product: CAWSGSGDNSPLHF.

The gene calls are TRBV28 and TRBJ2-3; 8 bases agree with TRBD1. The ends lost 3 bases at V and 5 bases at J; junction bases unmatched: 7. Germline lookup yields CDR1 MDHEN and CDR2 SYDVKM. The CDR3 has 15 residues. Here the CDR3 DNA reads TGTGCCAGCAGTTTGAGCCAGGGGGCTGGAGATACGCAGTATTTT. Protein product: CASSLSQGAGDTQYF.